Below are 18 T cell receptor beta chains sequenced from a single sample in a study of T cells in Graves' hyperthyroidism and ophthalmopathy. Amplification of TCR beta CDR3 regions was performed using RNA transcripts as template. RT-PCR in the first round (using the HTBI primer set) targeted the TCR CDR3. MiXCR was run by TCRdb on the multiplex PCR reads, yielding one entry per CDR3 protein. The sample shows about half a million distinct CDR3 sequences, less than 25% of them seen only once. Sequencing used blood. The receptors were gathered from a man younger than 35 with Graves' hyperthyroidism.

This clonotype appeared many times. This chain links TRBV2 with TRBJ1-1; 12 bases align to TRBD1. After removal of 4 bases from V and 5 bases from J, the junction contained 2 bases not matched to a gene. From germline, CDR1 is SNHLY and CDR2 FYNNEI. The CDR3 has 14 residues. CDR3 loop: CASSGDRGRTEAFF. CDR3 in DNA: TGTGCCAGCAGTGGGGACAGGGGGCGAACTGAAGCTTTCTTT.

This clonotype appeared many times. CDR3 region: CASTPATFSSGNTIYF. As DNA, the CDR3 is TGTGCCAGCACCCCTGCCACATTCTCCTCTGGAAACACCATATATTTT. This chain joins TRBV2 and TRBJ1-3, with no clear D. Trimming removed 7 bases from V and 0 bases from J, with 16 bases in between. Germline V gene data show CDR1 as SNHLY and CDR2 as FYNNEI. This CDR3 spans 16 amino acids.

Ten or more counts support this clonotype. The gene calls are TRBV6-5 and TRBJ1-2; no reliable D call. V lost 0 bases and J lost 8, with 10 bases in between. The CDR3 runs 13 residues. Germline V gene data show CDR1 as MNHEY and CDR2 as SVGAGI. This chain's CDR3 is CASSYSRERGYTF. The CDR3, as DNA: TGTGCCAGCAGTTACTCGCGGGAACGCGGCTACACCTTC.

This clonotype was seen many times. The CDR3 is CSARAKSSNYGYTF. CDR3 sequence (DNA): TGCAGTGCTAGGGCCAAATCCTCTAACTATGGCTACACCTTC. The rearrangement joins TRBV20-1 to TRBJ1-2; no clear D. The V and J ends lost 3 bases and 0 bases respectively, with 11 bases between them. Germline V CDR1 and CDR2: DFQATT, SNEGSKA (reference sequence). CDR3 size: 14 residues.

Concerning this clonotype: A read error may be the cause here, since a much bigger clone is one base away. J is TRBJ2-7 and V is TRBV20-1; a weak D match, TRBD2 (5 bases). Germline-derived CDR1 and CDR2 are DFQATT and SNEGSKA (reference sequence). CDR3 length: 11 residues. Between the trimmed V and J ends, which lost 2 bases and 10 bases, there was a span of 12 bases. CDR3 residues: CSARIGSDQYF. The CDR3 nucleotides are TGCAGTGCTAGAATAGGTAGCGATCAGTACTTC.

This clonotype has ten or more counts. This rearrangement joins TRBV12-3 or TRBV12-4 to TRBJ2-7; D possibly corresponds to TRBD1 (5 bases). The CDR3 extends over 13 amino acids. V lost 5 bases, J lost 6 bases, and 14 bases lay in between. In DNA form, the CDR3 reads TGTGCCAGCAGTGGACACTCGAGAGGCGAGCAGTACTTC. Encoded protein: CASSGHSRGEQYF.

This clonotype was observed at least ten times. V gene TRBV5-1 combines with J gene TRBJ1-1; a possible D gene is TRBD1 (6 bases). V dropped 2 bases and J dropped 5 bases, with 16 bases sitting between them. The CDR3 covers 15 residues. Germline CDR1 reads SGHRS; CDR2 reads YFSETQ. CDR3: CASSLIGPRGTEAFF. The CDR3 nucleotides read TGCGCCAGCAGCTTAATCGGACCTAGGGGGACTGAAGCTTTCTTT.

The chain joins TRBV10-1 to TRBJ2-5, with D possibly being TRBD1 (5 bases). With 6 bases removed from V and 5 bases from J, the gap between germline ends came to 16 bases. In germline, CDR1 is WNHNN, CDR2 SYGVQD (reference sequence). The CDR3 is made up of 14 amino acids. The CDR3 spells CASSPETAQETQYF. As DNA, the CDR3 is TGCGCCAGCAGCCCTGAGACAGCCCAGGAGACCCAGTACTTC.

With regard to this clonotype: This may stem from a read error, because a much larger clone lies one nucleotide away. CDR3 sequence (DNA): TGTGCCAGCAGCTTGGACTCCCGGGGTTTGTACGAGCAGTGCTTC. Translating gives CASSLDSRGLYEQCF. V and J are TRBV7-2 and TRBJ2-7; D possibly corresponds to TRBD2 (5 bases). Germline V gene sequence: CDR1 SGHTA, CDR2 FQGNSA. This CDR3 spans 15 amino acids.

The chain links TRBV5-4 to TRBJ2-5; no firm D call. Deletions cut 4 bases from V and 1 base from J, with 11 bases between. CDR1 is SGHNT, CDR2 YYREEE, per germline (reference sequence). CDR3 length: 14 residues. DNA of the CDR3: TGTGCCAGCAGCCCCCAATTAACCCAAGAGACCCAGTACTTC. Protein product: CASSPQLTQETQYF. Full variable domain (outside the CDR3, taken from reference TRBV5-4 and TRBJ2-5): ETGVTQSPTHLIKTRGQQVTLRCSSQSGHNTVSWYQQALGQGPQFIFQYYREEENGRGNFPPRFSGLQFPNYSSELNVNALELDDSALYLCASSPQLTQETQYFGPGTRLLVL.

This clonotype came up many times. The chain carries TRBV5-1 and TRBJ1-1; 12 bases map to TRBD1. CDR3 size: 17 residues. With 4 bases clipped from V and 0 bases from J, the junction kept 7 bases outside the gene matches. Germline loops: CDR1 SGHRS, CDR2 YFSETQ. The DNA of the CDR3 is TGCGCCAGCAGCCGAACCGGGACAGGGGGCGTGAACACTGAAGCTTTCTTT. Amino acids: CASSRTGTGGVNTEAFF.

This clonotype was detected a few times. CDR3 sequence reads: CASSLVLGSRGYTF. The DNA of the CDR3 is TGTGCCAGCAGCTTAGTCCTGGGCTCCAGGGGCTACACCTTC. V is TRBV7-2 and J is TRBJ1-2, with D hard to call. Trimming cost V 1 base and J 8 bases, with 14 bases left between them. Germline assignment: CDR1 SGHTA and CDR2 FQGNSA. This CDR3 is built from 14 residues.

This clonotype has just a few counts. The rearrangement uses TRBV5-4 and TRBJ2-2; a weak D match, TRBD2 (5 bases). Looked up from germline, CDR1 is SGHNT and CDR2 is YYREEE (reference sequence). The length of the CDR3 is 14 residues. The V end was cut by 4 bases, the J end by 2 bases, with 9 bases between. CDR3 in DNA: TGTGCCAGCAGCCACGGACTTAACACCGGGGAGCTGTTTTTT. Protein product: CASSHGLNTGELFF.

This clonotype was recorded a few times. V usage is TRBV5-1 and J usage is TRBJ1-1, with TRBD1 identical over 10 bases. The CDR3 totals 16 residues. V lost 6 bases, J lost 1 base, and 9 bases stayed unmatched. Germline values: CDR1 SGHRS, CDR2 YFSETQ. The CDR3 region has the DNA TGCGCCAGCACCCTCCCGGGACAGGGGCCGAACACTGAAGCTTTCTTT. Translating it yields CASTLPGQGPNTEAFF. Supplemented by reference TRBV5-1 and TRBJ1-1, the full variable domain reads KAGVTQTPRYLIKTRGQQVTLSCSPISGHRSVSWYQQTPGQGLQFLFEYFSETQRNKGNFPGRFSGRQFSNSRSEMNVSTLELGDSALYLCASTLPGQGPNTEAFFGQGTRLTVV.

This clonotype was recorded many times. The chain employs TRBV18 and TRBJ2-5; no reliable D call. CDR3 length: 12 amino acids. V was trimmed by 8 bases and J by 2 bases, leaving 9 bases between them. Germline V gives CDR1 KGHSH, CDR2 LQKENI. CDR3 loop: CASSPGQETQYF. CDR3 sequence (DNA): TGTGCCAGCAGTCCAGGACAAGAGACCCAGTACTTC. The complete variable domain, with remaining parts taken from reference TRBV18 and TRBJ2-5, reads NAGVMQNPRHLVRRRGQEARLRCSPMKGHSHVYWYRQLPEEGLKFMVYLQKENIIDESGMPKERFSAEFPKEGPSILRIQQVVRGDSAAYFCASSPGQETQYFGPGTRLLVL.

In this sample, this clonotype turned up a few times. The V call is TRBV6-4, the J call TRBJ1-6; 7 bases are a match to TRBD1. This CDR3 is built from 14 residues. Trimming took 6 bases from V and 7 from J; bases not matched to a gene: 6. Germline CDR1 is MRHNA and CDR2 is SNTAGT. The CDR3 loop reads CASSSGQENSPLHF. CDR3 DNA sequence: TGTGCCAGCAGCTCCGGACAGGAAAATTCACCCCTCCACTTT.

This clonotype was picked up many times. This sequence joins TRBV12-3 or TRBV12-4 and TRBJ2-5; 8 nucleotides line up with TRBD2. This CDR3 is built from 14 residues. V gave up 6 bases and J gave up 5 bases; unmatched junction bases: 8. In nucleotides, the CDR3 is TGTGCCAGCAGCCCCAGCGGGGGTAGGGAGACCCAGTACTTC. Its protein product is CASSPSGGRETQYF.

This clonotype showed up many times. The gene calls are TRBV6-5 and TRBJ2-6; no clear D gene. Trimming took 9 bases from V and 8 from J, leaving 14 bases between them. Germline-derived CDR1 and CDR2 are MNHEY and SVGAGI. CDR3 length: 13 residues. The CDR3 sequence: CASAPAGTNVLTF. The CDR3 coding sequence is TGTGCCAGTGCCCCGGCAGGTACCAACGTCCTGACTTTC.